This record covers a single T cell receptor (beta chain). Its antigen is not identified. The CDR3 has 13 residues. Deletions cut 7 bases from V and 1 base from J, with 10 bases between. Germline CDR1 is SNHLY and CDR2 is FYNNEI. The sample originates from a study of vaccination and CD4 T cells after COVID-19. In the study overall: Overlapping spike pools from SARS-CoV-2 and HCoV-NL63, HCoV-OC43 and HCoV-229E served as culture stimuli. Control cultures received a CEFX pool, an HIV-1 Nef pool, or no peptide. General study results and limits: Convalescent patients displayed a median about 86% of reactive clones emerging only post-vaccination.

Treatment: approximately nine-day PBMC culture with coronavirus spike peptide pools or control peptides (ViraFEST assay). The Oncomine TCR Beta short-read assay was applied to DNA of cultured CD4+ T cells. One entry per CDR3 protein, called by TCRdb with MiXCR from the PCR reads. Here the sample spans roughly 20,000 distinct CDR3 sequences, approximately 40% being singletons. The starting material was CD4+ T cells from blood, cultured in vitro, obtained before SARS-CoV-2 vaccination. This receptor was obtained from a human donor who received a COVID-19 vaccine. The chain employs TRBV2 and TRBJ2-5; a possible D gene is TRBD1 (6 bases). The DNA for the CDR3 is TGTGCCAGCAACACAGGGATCCAAGAGACCCAGTACTTC. This translates into CASNTGIQETQYF.